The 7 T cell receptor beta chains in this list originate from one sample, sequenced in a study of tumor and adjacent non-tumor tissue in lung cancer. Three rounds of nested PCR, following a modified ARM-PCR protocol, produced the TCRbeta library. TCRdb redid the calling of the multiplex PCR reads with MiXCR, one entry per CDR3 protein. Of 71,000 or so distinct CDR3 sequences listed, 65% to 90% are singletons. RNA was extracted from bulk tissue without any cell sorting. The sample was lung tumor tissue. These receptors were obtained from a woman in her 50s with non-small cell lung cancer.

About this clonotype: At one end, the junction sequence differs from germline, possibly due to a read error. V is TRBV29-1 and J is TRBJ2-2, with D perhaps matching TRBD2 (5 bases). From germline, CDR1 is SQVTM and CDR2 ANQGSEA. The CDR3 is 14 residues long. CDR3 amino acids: CSVGPDANTGELFF. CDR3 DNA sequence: TGCAGCGTTGGTCCAGATGCGAACACCGGGGAACTGTTTTTT.

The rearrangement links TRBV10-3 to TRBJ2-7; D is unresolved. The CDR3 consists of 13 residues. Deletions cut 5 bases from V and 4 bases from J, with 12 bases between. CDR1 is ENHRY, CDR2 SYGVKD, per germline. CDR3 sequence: CAISKGGPYEQYF. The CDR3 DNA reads TGTGCCATCAGTAAGGGCGGACCTTACGAGCAGTACTTC.

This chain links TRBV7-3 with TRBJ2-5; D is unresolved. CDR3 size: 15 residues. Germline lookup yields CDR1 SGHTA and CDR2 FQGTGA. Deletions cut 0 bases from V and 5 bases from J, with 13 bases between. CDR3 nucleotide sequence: TGTGCCAGCAGCTTAACTGGGAAAAACTCGGAGACCCAGTACTTC. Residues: CASSLTGKNSETQYF.

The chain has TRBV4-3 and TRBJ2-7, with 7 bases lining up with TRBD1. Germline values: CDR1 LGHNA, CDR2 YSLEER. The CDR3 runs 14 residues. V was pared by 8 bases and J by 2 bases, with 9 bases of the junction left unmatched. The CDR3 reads CASVYSTGTYEQYF. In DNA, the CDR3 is TGCGCCAGCGTCTATTCGACAGGGACCTACGAGCAGTACTTC.

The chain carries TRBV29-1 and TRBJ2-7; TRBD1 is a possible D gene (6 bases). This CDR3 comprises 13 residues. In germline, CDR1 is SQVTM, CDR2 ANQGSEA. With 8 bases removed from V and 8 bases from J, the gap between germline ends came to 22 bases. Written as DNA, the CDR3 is TGCAGCACCCGTGGCAGGGGTCCCTGCAAGCAGTACTTC. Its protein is CSTRGRGPCKQYF.

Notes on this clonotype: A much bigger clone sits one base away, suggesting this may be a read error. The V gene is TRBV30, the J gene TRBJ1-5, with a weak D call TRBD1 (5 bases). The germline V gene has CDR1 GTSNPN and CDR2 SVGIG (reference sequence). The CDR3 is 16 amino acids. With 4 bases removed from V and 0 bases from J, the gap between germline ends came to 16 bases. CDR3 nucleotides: TGTGCCTGGAAAGGACATGGGGAACTTAGCAATCAGCCCCAGCATTTT. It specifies CAWKGHGELSNQPQHF.

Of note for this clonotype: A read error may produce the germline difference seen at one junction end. The CDR3 coding sequence is TGCGCCAGCAGCCAAGAAAGGATTGGCACAGGCTTCTACGGGCAGTACTTC. Its protein is CASSQERIGTGFYGQYF. The chain joins TRBV4-1 to TRBJ2-7, with D possibly TRBD1 on 5 matching bases. The CDR3 covers 17 residues. The germline gives CDR1 MGHRA, CDR2 YSYEKL.